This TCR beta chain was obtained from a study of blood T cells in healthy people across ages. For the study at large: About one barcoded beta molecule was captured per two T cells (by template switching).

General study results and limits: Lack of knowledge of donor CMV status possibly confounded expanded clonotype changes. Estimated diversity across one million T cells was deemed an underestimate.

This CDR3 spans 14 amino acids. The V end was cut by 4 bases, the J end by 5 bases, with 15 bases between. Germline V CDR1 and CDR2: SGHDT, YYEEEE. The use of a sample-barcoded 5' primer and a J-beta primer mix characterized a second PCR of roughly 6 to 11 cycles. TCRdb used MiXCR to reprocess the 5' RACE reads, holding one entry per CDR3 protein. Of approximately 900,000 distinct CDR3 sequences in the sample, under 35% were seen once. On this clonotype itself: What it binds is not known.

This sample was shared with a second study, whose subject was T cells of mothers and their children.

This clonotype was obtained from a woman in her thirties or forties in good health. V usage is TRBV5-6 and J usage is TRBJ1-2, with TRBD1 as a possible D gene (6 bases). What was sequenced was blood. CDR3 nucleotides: TGTGCCAGCAGCCCCCAGGGGAGGGAATATGGCTACACCTTC. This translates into CASSPQGREYGYTF.